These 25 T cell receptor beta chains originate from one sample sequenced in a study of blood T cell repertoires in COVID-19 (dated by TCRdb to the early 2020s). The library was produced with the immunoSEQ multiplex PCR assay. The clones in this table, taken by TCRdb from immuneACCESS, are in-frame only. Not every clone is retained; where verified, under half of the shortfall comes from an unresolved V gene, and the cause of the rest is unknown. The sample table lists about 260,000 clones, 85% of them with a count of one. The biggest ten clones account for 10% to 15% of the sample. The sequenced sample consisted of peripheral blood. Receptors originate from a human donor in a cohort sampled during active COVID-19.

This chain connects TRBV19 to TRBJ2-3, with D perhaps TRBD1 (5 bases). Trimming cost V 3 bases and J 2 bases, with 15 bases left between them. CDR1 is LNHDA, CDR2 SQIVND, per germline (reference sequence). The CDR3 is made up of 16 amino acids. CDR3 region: CASSIKQWGTTDTQYF. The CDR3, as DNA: TGTGCCAGTAGTATCAAACAATGGGGCACCACAGATACGCAGTATTTT.

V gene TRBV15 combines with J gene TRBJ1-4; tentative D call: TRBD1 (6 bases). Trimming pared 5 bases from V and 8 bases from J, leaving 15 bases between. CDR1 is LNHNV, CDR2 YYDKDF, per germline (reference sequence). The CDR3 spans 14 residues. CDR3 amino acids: CATSRARGWEKLFF. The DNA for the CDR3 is TGTGCCACCAGCCGGGCCAGGGGCTGGGAAAAACTGTTTTTT. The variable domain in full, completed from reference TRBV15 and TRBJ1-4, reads DAMVIQNPRYQVTQFGKPVTLSCSQTLNHNVMYWYQQKSSQAPKLLFHYYDKDFNNEADTPDNFQSRRPNTSFCFLDIRSPGLGDTAMYLCATSRARGWEKLFFGSGTQLSVL.

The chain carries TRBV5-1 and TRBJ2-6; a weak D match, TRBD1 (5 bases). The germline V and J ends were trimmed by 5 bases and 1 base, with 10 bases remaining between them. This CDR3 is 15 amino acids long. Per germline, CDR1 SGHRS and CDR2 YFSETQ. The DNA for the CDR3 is TGCGCCAGCAGGATTGACAGTTCTGGGGCCAACGTCCTGACTTTC. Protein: CASRIDSSGANVLTF.

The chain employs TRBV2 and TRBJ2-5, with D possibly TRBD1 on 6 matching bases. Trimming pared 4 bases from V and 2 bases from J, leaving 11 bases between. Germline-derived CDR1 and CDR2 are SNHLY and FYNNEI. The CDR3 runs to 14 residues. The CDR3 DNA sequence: TGTGCCAGCAGTGCACAGGGCCGACAAGAGACCCAGTACTTC. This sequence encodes CASSAQGRQETQYF.

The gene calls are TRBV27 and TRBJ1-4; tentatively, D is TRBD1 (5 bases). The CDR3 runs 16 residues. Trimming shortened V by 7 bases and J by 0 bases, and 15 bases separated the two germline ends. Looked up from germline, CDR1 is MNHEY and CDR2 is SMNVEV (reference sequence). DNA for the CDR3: TGTGCCAGCAAGCGGGGAGGGACCGCAACTAATGAAAAACTGTTTTTT. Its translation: CASKRGGTATNEKLFF.

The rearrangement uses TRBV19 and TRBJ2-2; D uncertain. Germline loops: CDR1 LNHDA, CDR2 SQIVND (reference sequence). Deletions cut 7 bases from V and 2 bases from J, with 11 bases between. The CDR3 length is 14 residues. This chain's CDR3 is CASIDSLNTGELFF. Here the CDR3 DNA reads TGTGCCAGTATTGACTCCCTAAACACCGGGGAGCTGTTTTTT.

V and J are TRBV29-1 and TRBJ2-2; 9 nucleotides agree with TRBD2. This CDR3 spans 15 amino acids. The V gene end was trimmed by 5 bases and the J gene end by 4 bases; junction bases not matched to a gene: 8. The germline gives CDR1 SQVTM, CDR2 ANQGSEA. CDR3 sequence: CSVRSGSGSTGELFF. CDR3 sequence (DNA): TGCAGCGTTCGTAGCGGGAGTGGAAGCACCGGGGAGCTGTTTTTT.

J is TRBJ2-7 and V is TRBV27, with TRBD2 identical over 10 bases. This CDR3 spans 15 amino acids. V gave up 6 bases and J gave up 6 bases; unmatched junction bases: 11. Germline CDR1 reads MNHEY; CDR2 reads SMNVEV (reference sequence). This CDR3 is CASRHGTSVMSEQYF. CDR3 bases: TGTGCCAGCAGACACGGGACTAGCGTCATGAGCGAGCAGTACTTC.

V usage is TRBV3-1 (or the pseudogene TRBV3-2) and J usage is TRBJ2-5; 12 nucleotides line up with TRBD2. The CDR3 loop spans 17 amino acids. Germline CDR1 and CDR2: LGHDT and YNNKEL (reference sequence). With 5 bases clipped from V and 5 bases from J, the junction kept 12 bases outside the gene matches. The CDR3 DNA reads TGTGCCAGCAGCGTTCTAGCGGGAGGGCCCTCTTGGGAGACCCAGTACTTC. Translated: CASSVLAGGPSWETQYF.

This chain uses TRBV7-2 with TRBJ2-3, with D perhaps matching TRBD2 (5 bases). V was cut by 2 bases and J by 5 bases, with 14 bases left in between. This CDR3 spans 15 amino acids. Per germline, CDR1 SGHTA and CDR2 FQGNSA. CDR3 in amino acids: CASSLPPLLEDTQYF. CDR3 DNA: TGTGCCAGCAGCTTACCCCCCCTACTAGAAGATACGCAGTATTTT.

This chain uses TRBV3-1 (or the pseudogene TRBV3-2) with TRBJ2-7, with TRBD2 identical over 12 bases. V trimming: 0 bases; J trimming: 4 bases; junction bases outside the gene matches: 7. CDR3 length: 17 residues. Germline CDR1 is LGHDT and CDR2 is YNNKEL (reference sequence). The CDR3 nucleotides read TGTGCCAGCAGCCAAGATCAAGGGCTAGCGGGAGGGTACGAGCAGTACTTC. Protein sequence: CASSQDQGLAGGYEQYF.

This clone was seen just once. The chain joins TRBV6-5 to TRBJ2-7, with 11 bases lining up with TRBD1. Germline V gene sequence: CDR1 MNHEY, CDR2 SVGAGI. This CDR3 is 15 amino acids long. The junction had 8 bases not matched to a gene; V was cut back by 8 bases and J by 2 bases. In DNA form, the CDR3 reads TGTGCCAGCGTGTTTTGGGGACAGGGGGCCTACGAGCAGTACTTC. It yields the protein CASVFWGQGAYEQYF.

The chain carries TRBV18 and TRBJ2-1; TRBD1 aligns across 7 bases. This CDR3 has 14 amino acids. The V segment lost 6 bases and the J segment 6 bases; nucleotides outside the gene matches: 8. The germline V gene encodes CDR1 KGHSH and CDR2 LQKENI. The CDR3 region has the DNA TGTGCCAGCTCGGCAGGGGGACGTAGCAATGAGCAGTTCTTC. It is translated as CASSAGGRSNEQFF.

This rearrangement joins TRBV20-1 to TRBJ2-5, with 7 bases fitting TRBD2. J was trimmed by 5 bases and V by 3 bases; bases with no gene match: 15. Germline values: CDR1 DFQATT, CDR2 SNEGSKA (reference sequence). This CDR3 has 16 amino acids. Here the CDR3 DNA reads TGCAGTGCTAGTAGCGCCCTACGTCAGGGAGGGGAGACCCAGTACTTC. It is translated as CSASSALRQGGETQYF.

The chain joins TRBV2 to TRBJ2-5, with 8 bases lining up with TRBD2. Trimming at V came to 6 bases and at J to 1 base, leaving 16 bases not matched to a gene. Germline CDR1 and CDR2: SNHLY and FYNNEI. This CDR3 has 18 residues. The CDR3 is CASRDGSGGARSQETQYF. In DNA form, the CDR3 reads TGTGCCAGCAGGGACGGAAGCGGGGGTGCCAGGTCCCAAGAGACCCAGTACTTC.

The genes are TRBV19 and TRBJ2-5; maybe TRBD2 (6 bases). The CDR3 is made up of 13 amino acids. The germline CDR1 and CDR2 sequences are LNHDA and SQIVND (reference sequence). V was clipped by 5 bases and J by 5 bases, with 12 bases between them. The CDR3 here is CASSSSRGETQYF. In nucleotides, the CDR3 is TGTGCCAGTAGTTCCTCCCGGGGGGAGACCCAGTACTTC.

DNA of the CDR3: TGTGCCAGCAGCCGTTCCGGTCACACTGAAGCTTTCTTT. This sequence encodes CASSRSGHTEAFF. J is TRBJ1-1 and V is TRBV5-4; D unclear. The CDR3 spans 13 residues. Per the germline V gene, CDR1 is SGHNT and CDR2 is YYREEE (reference sequence). V shed 4 bases and J shed 3 bases, with 10 bases lying between them. The full variable domain, completed using reference TRBV5-4 and TRBJ1-1, is ETGVTQSPTHLIKTRGQQVTLRCSSQSGHNTVSWYQQALGQGPQFIFQYYREEENGRGNFPPRFSGLQFPNYSSELNVNALELDDSALYLCASSRSGHTEAFFGQGTRLTVV.

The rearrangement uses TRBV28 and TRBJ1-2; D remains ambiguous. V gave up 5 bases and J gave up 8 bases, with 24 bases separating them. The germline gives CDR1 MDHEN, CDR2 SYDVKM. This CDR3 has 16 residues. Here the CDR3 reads CASSPLPPGSLYGYTF. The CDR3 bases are TGTGCCAGCAGTCCACTCCCTCCTGGGAGTTTGTACGGCTACACCTTC.

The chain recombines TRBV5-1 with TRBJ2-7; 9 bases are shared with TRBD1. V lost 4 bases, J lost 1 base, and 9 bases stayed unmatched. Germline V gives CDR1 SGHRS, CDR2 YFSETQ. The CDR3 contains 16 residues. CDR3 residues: CASSPGQGSGSYEQYF. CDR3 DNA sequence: TGCGCCAGCAGCCCGGGACAGGGATCGGGGTCCTACGAGCAGTACTTC. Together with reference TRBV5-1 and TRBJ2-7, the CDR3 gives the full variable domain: KAGVTQTPRYLIKTRGQQVTLSCSPISGHRSVSWYQQTPGQGLQFLFEYFSETQRNKGNFPGRFSGRQFSNSRSEMNVSTLELGDSALYLCASSPGQGSGSYEQYFGPGTRLTVT.

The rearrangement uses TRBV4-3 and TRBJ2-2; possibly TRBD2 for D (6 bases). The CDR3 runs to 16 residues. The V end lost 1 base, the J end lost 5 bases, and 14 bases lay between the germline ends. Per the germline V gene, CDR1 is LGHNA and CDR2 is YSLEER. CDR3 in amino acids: CASSQVGGVKTGELFF. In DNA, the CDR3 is TGCGCCAGCAGCCAAGTGGGGGGAGTAAAGACCGGGGAGCTGTTTTTT.

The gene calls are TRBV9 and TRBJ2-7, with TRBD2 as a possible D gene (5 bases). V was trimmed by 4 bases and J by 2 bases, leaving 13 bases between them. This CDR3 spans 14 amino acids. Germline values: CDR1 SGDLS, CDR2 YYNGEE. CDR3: CASSLYGSPYEQYF. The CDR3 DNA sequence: TGTGCCAGCAGCCTTTATGGGAGCCCCTACGAGCAGTACTTC.

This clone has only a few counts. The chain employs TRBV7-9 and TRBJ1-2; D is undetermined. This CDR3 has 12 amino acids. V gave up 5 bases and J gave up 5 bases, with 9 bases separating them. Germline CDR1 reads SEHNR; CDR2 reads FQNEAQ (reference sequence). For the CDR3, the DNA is TGTGCCAGCAGCGCCGGAGATTATGGCTACACCTTC. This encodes CASSAGDYGYTF. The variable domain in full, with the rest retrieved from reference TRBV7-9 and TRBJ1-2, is DTGVSQNPRHKITKRGQNVTFRCDPISEHNRLYWYRQTLGQGPEFLTYFQNEAQLEKSRLLSDRFSAERPKGSFSTLEIQRTEQGDSAMYLCASSAGDYGYTFGSGTRLTVV.

CDR3 sequence: CASSQAGGWQETQYF. CDR3 DNA sequence: TGCGCCAGCAGCCAGGCGGGAGGATGGCAAGAGACCCAGTACTTC. This chain joins TRBV5-1 and TRBJ2-5, with 8 bases identical to TRBD2. The CDR3 is made up of 15 amino acids. V shed 4 bases, J shed 2 bases, and the junction held 7 bases outside the gene matches. In germline, CDR1 is SGHRS, CDR2 YFSETQ. The full variable domain, with the rest looked up from reference TRBV5-1 and TRBJ2-5, is KAGVTQTPRYLIKTRGQQVTLSCSPISGHRSVSWYQQTPGQGLQFLFEYFSETQRNKGNFPGRFSGRQFSNSRSEMNVSTLELGDSALYLCASSQAGGWQETQYFGPGTRLLVL.

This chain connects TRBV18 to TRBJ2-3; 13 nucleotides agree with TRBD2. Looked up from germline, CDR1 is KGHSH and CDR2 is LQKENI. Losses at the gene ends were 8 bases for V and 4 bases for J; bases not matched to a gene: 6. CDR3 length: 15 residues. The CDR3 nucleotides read TGTGCCAGCGCCGGACTAGCGGGAGTATCAGATACGCAGTATTTT. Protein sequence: CASAGLAGVSDTQYF.

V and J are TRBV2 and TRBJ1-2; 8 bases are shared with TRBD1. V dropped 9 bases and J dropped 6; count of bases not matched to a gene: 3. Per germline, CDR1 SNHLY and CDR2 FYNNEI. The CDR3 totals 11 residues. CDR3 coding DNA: TGTGCCAGACAGGGGGGCGATGGCTACACCTTC. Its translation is CARQGGDGYTF.